What follows are 6 T cell receptor beta chains derived from one specimen sequenced in a study of T cells in Graves' hyperthyroidism and ophthalmopathy. RNA transcripts served as the template for amplifying TCR beta CDR3 regions. Using the HTBI primer set, a first-round RT-PCR was run on the TCR CDR3. Using its own MiXCR run on the multiplex PCR reads, TCRdb lists one record per CDR3 protein. The data contain some 350,000 distinct CDR3 sequences, 15% to 19% of them seen just once; the ten biggest clones take up about a quarter. The specimen was blood. The receptors were gathered from a young woman with Graves' hyperthyroidism that later progressed to Graves' ophthalmopathy.

Concerning this clonotype: This may come from a read error, since a much larger clone is one base off. The final CDR3 position lacks the conserved phenylalanine or tryptophan, pointing to a likely read error. This chain links TRBV20-1 with TRBJ2-5; the D is unclear. The CDR3 is 13 amino acids. Per the germline V gene, CDR1 is DFQATT and CDR2 is SNEGSKA (reference sequence). Trimming left V 2 bases short and J 5 bases short, with 12 bases between. DNA of the CDR3: TGCAGTGCTAGAAGGACGGCTGGCGAGACCCAGTACCTC. Amino acids: CSARRTAGETQYL.

This clonotype was seen a few times. The rearrangement joins TRBV19 to TRBJ2-4; 9 positions match TRBD1. The CDR3 length is 17 residues. Germline values: CDR1 LNHDA, CDR2 SQIVND (reference sequence). V trimming: 9 bases; J trimming: 7 bases; junction bases outside the gene matches: 19. The CDR3 here is CASGPTQGASGGNIQYF. In DNA, the CDR3 is TGTGCCAGCGGCCCCACACAGGGGGCTTCGGGTGGGAACATTCAGTACTTC.

This chain connects TRBV6-1 to TRBJ2-1, with D perhaps TRBD1 (6 bases). CDR3 size: 14 residues. V was clipped by 6 bases and J by 8 bases, with 17 bases between them. Per germline, CDR1 MNHNS and CDR2 SASEGT. The CDR3 nucleotides are TGTGCCAGCAGGGCCGGGACAACGAGGGATGAGCAGTTCTTC. The encoded protein is CASRAGTTRDEQFF.

This clonotype showed up many times. This rearrangement joins TRBV27 to TRBJ1-1; D uncertain. Between the trimmed V and J ends, which lost 8 bases and 4 bases, there was a span of 11 bases. Germline values: CDR1 MNHEY, CDR2 SMNVEV (reference sequence). The CDR3 loop spans 12 amino acids. The CDR3 region is CASFDLLTEAFF. The CDR3 coding sequence is TGTGCCAGCTTCGACTTACTCACTGAAGCTTTCTTT.

This clonotype was seen many times. The genes are TRBV20-1 and TRBJ2-5; 12 nucleotides agree with TRBD2. CDR1 DFQATT and CDR2 SNEGSKA come from the germline V gene (reference sequence). With 2 bases clipped from V and 3 bases from J, the junction kept 4 bases outside the gene matches. The CDR3 extends over 15 amino acids. The CDR3 sequence: CSARRLAGEEETQYF. The CDR3 DNA is TGCAGTGCTAGACGACTAGCGGGAGAAGAAGAGACCCAGTACTTC.

The chain joins TRBV2 to TRBJ2-2, with a tentative D call TRBD2 (5 bases). The CDR3 has 12 residues. Trimming removed 6 bases at V and 5 bases at J, with 7 bases between. From germline, CDR1 is SNHLY and CDR2 FYNNEI. In DNA, the CDR3 is TGTGCCAGCAGATCGGGGACCGGGGAGCTGTTTTTT. Its translation: CASRSGTGELFF.